The source of this T cell receptor (beta chain) is a study of T cells in Graves' hyperthyroidism and ophthalmopathy. TCR beta CDR3 sequences were amplified from RNA transcripts. Researchers ran a first-round RT-PCR on the TCR CDR3 using the HTBI primer set. TCRdb analysed the multiplex PCR reads with MiXCR anew, one entry per CDR3 protein. The sample has roughly 380,000 distinct CDR3 sequences; roughly an eighth are singletons. The ends were cut back, 7 bases at V and 4 bases at J, with 14 bases in the middle. This CDR3 comprises 14 residues. There are many counts of this clonotype. V gene TRBV12-3 or TRBV12-4 combines with J gene TRBJ2-1, with D unclear. Sequenced input: blood. The sequence was obtained from a woman between 18 and 29 years old with Graves' hyperthyroidism. CDR3 DNA sequence: TGTGCCAGCAAAATAGGCTCTGAATACAATGAGCAGTTCTTC. As protein: CASKIGSEYNEQFF.